Listed below are T cell receptor beta chains from one sample, sequenced in a study of T cells in localized non-small cell lung cancer. Generated by immunoSEQ multiplex PCR, the TCRdb table keeps only in-frame clones and is missing some. The sample comprises around 100,000 clones, approximately 86% of which are singletons, and about 15% rests with the top ten. This specimen consisted of peripheral blood, obtained before any cancer treatment. Receptor source: a man aged 40 to 70 with stage I squamous cell lung carcinoma. Both conserved end residues are part of each CDR3. D genes are given only for firm matches. Clone size is not always given. Where it is, it says once, few, many or a class for expanded clones.

d_call j_call clone_size v_call cdr3_nt cdr3_aa
. TRBJ1-2 . TRBV7-8 TGTGCCAGCAGCTTAGGCCTCAGGGAGACTAGAGCTAACTATGGCTACACCTTC CASSLGLRETRANYGYTF
. TRBJ2-4 . TRBV6-5 TGTGCCAGCCGTACTCCAGGGGACAAAAACATTCAGTACTTC CASRTPGDKNIQYF
. TRBJ1-1 . TRBV9 TGTGCCAGCAGCGTAGAGGGGAACACTGAAGCTTTCTTT CASSVEGNTEAFF
. TRBJ2-7 . TRBV19 TGTGCCAGTAGTATTCCGGGGGGCGCGTCCTACGAGCAGTACTTC CASSIPGGASYEQYF
. TRBJ2-3 . TRBV19 TGTGCCAGTAGTATTGGGAAGGGGGGCACAGATACGCAGTATTTT CASSIGKGGTDTQYF
. TRBJ2-7 . TRBV4-2 TGTGCCAGCAGCCGAAGTCCCACCTTGGGGGGTGTGGGGGCAGTGAACGAGCAGTACTTC CASSRSPTLGGVGAVNEQYF
. TRBJ1-1 many TRBV7-2 TGTGCCAGCAGCTTAGAAGCATATGGGGCCACTGAAGCTTTCTTT CASSLEAYGATEAFF
. TRBJ1-1 . TRBV29-1 TGCAGCGTTGCCGGGACGGTAAACACTGAAGCTTTCTTT CSVAGTVNTEAFF
. TRBJ2-3 . TRBV4-1 TGCGCCAGCAGCCAAGTATACCAGCCTGTAGTTCCGCAGTATTTT CASSQVYQPVVPQYF
. TRBJ1-5 few TRBV4-1 TGCGCCAGCAGCCAATCGACACCCGGAGGCAATCAGCCCCAGCATTTT CASSQSTPGGNQPQHF
TRBD1 TRBJ1-2 . TRBV7-9 TGTGCCAGCAGCCCCCCCGGGACAGTTTTTCATGGCTACACCTTC CASSPPGTVFHGYTF
. TRBJ2-2 . TRBV7-9 TGTGCCAGCAGCTTAAGCCCCCGGCAGGACACCGGGGAGCTGTTTTTT CASSLSPRQDTGELFF
TRBD2 TRBJ2-5 . TRBV7-3 TGTGCCAGCAGCATTACGGGGGGATCGGAGACCCAGTACTTC CASSITGGSETQYF
TRBD1 TRBJ1-5 few TRBV28 TGTGCCAGTAAACCGGGACAGGTCAATCAGCCCCAGCATTTT CASKPGQVNQPQHF
. TRBJ1-2 once TRBV7-9 TGTGCCAGCAGCTTAAGGCGGGAGGATGGCTACACCTTC CASSLRREDGYTF
. TRBJ1-4 . TRBV5-1 TGCGCCAGCAGCTTGGGACAGCAAGTTAATGAAAAACTGTTTTTT CASSLGQQVNEKLFF
. TRBJ2-5 once TRBV4-2 TGTGCCAGCAGCCAAGCTCTCTATCAAGAGACCCAGTACTTC CASSQALYQETQYF
. TRBJ2-1 . TRBV7-8 TGTGCCAGCAGCGCAAGCTCCTACAATGAGCAGTTCTTC CASSASSYNEQFF